This TCR beta chain was captured in a study of blood T cell repertoires in COVID-19. Trimming stripped 8 bases from V and 6 bases from J, with 28 bases between. The CDR3 covers 17 residues. CDR1 and CDR2 (germline): LNHDA, SQIVND (reference sequence). Seattle enrolled patients during active infection and tracked them longitudinally. For this clone: Other DNA sequences from this sample encode an identical CDR3 as well.

Source study methods: It was from reference gene primer amplification that nucleated cell counts were estimated. Method: immunoSEQ multiplex PCR; TCRdb's copy keeps in-frame clones and lacks some. Clone size and V and J calls were adopted from that table, with D and trimming inferred from the DNA. The repertoire holds roughly 290,000 clones, about 85% seen once, with approximately 0.94% in the top ten. The sequenced material came from peripheral blood. The chain links TRBV19 to TRBJ1-1; the D gene is possibly TRBD1 (5 bases). The receptor comes from a human donor with COVID-19, enrolled during active disease. The donor label of this sample is uncertain. The CDR3 loop is CASRKGSRVASGSEAFF. The DNA for the CDR3 is TGTGCCAGTCGAAAGGGGTCTCGCGTGGCCTCCGGGTCTGAAGCTTTCTTT.